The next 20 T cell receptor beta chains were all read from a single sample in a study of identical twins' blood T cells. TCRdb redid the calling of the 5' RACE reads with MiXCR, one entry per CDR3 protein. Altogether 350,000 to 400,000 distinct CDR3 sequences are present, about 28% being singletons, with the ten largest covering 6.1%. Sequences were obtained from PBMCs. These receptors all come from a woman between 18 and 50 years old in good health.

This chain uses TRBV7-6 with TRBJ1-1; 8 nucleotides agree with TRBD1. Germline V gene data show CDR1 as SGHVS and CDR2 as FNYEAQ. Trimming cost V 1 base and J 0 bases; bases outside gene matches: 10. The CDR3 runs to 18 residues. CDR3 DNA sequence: TGTGCCAGCAGCTTAGGCCCCGGACAGGGCCGAATGAACACTGAAGCTTTCTTT. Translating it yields CASSLGPGQGRMNTEAFF.

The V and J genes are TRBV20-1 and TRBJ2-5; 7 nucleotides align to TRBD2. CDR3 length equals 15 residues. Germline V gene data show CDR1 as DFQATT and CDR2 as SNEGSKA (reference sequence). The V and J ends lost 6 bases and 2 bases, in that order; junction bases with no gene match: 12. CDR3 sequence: CSAKALALVQETQYF. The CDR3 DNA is TGCAGTGCCAAAGCACTAGCGCTGGTTCAAGAGACCCAGTACTTC.

The CDR3, as DNA: TGTGCCAGCAGCTTTTTTGGACCGGACTCCCCTACGCAGTATTTT. Translated, it gives CASSFFGPDSPTQYF. This chain connects TRBV11-3 to TRBJ2-3; D possibly corresponds to TRBD2 (5 bases). Germline V gene data show CDR1 as SGHNT and CDR2 as YENEEA. The CDR3 length is 15 residues. Trimming left V 3 bases short and J 8 bases short, with 18 bases between.

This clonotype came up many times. CDR3 sequence (DNA): TGCAGCGTTGTTGAAGGGATCACAGATACGCAGTATTTT. This sequence encodes CSVVEGITDTQYF. The chain employs TRBV29-1 and TRBJ2-3; D gene ambiguous. The CDR3 consists of 13 residues. V was trimmed by 4 bases and J by 2 bases, leaving 10 bases between them. Germline CDR1 and CDR2: SQVTM and ANQGSEA.

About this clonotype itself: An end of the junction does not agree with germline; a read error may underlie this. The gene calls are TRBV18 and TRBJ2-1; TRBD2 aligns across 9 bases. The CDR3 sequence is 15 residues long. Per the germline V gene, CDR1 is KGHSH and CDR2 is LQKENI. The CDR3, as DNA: TGTGCCGGCTCTCCCTTAGCGGGAGCCTACAATGAGCAGTTCTTC. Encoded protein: CAGSPLAGAYNEQFF.

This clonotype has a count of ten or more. The CDR3 coding sequence is TGTGCCAGCAGTTTTACGTCTCCCGGGGAGCTGTTTTTT. It translates to CASSFTSPGELFF. This sequence joins TRBV28 and TRBJ2-2; D unresolved. Trimming left V 3 bases short and J 6 bases short, with 8 bases between. Germline V gene sequence: CDR1 MDHEN, CDR2 SYDVKM. This CDR3 comprises 13 residues. Together with reference TRBV28 and TRBJ2-2, the CDR3 gives the full variable domain: DVKVTQSSRYLVKRTGEKVFLECVQDMDHENMFWYRQDPGLGLRLIYFSYDVKMKEKGDIPEGYSVSREKKERFSLILESASTNQTSMYLCASSFTSPGELFFGEGSRLTVL.

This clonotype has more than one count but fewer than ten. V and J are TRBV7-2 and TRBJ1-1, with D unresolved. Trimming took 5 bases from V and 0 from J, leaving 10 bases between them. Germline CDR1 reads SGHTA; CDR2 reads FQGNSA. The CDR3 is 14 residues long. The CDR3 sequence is CASSLNRMNTEAFF. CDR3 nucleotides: TGTGCCAGCAGCCTGAACCGGATGAACACTGAAGCTTTCTTT. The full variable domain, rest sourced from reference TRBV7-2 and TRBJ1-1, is GAGVSQSPSNKVTEKGKDVELRCDPISGHTALYWYRQSLGQGLEFLIYFQGNSAPDKSGLPSDRFSAERTGGSVSTLTIQRTQQEDSAVYLCASSLNRMNTEAFFGQGTRLTVV.

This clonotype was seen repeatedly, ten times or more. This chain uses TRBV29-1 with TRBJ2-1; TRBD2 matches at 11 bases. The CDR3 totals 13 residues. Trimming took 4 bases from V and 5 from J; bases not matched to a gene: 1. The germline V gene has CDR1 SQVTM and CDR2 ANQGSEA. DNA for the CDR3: TGCAGCGTTGTACTAGCGGGGGACAATGAGCAGTTCTTC. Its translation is CSVVLAGDNEQFF.

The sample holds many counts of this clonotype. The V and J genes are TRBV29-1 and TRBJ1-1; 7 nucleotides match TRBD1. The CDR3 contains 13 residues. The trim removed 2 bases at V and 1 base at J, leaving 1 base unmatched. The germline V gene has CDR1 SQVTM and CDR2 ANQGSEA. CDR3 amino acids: CSVETGENTEAFF. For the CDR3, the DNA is TGCAGCGTTGAAACAGGGGAGAACACTGAAGCTTTCTTT.

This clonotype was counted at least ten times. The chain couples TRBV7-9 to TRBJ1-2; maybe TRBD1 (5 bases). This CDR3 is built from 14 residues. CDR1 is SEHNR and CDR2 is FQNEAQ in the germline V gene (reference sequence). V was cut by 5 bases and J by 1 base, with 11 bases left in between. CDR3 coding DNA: TGTGCCAGCAGCCCGGGACGGATTAACTATGGCTACACCTTC. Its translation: CASSPGRINYGYTF.

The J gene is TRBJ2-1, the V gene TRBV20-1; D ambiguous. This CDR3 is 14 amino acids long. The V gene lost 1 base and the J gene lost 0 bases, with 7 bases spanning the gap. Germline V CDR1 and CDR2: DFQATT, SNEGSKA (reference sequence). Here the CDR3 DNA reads TGCAGTGCTAGAGTCGGTAACTCCTACAATGAGCAGTTCTTC. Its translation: CSARVGNSYNEQFF.

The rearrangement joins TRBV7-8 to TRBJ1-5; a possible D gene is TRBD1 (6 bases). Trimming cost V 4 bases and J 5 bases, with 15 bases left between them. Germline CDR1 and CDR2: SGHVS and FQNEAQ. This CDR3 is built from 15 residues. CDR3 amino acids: CASSWGGRVDQPQHF. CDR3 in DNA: TGTGCCAGCAGCTGGGGGGGCAGGGTTGATCAGCCCCAGCATTTT.

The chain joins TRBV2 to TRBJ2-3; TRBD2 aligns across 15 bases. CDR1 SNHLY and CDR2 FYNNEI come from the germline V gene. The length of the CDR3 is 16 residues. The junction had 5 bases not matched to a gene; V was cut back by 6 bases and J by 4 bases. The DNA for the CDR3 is TGTGCCAGCAGAGACCGGACTAGCGGGAGGGCAGATACGCAGTATTTT. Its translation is CASRDRTSGRADTQYF.

CDR3 sequence: CSAGRDSIQYF. CDR3 nucleotide sequence: TGCAGTGCTGGAAGAGACTCCATTCAGTACTTC. This chain connects TRBV20-1 to TRBJ2-4, with unresolved D. The CDR3 is 11 residues long. Germline V gives CDR1 DFQATT, CDR2 SNEGSKA (reference sequence). V lost 5 bases to trimming and J lost 9 bases, with 11 bases between them.

The CDR3 coding sequence is TGTGCCAGTAGTAAGTGGCCGATCAATCAGCCCCAGCATTTT. Translated, it gives CASSKWPINQPQHF. V gene TRBV19 combines with J gene TRBJ1-5, with unresolved D. Between the trimmed V and J ends, which lost 4 bases and 3 bases, there was a span of 10 bases. Germline V gives CDR1 LNHDA, CDR2 SQIVND (reference sequence). The CDR3 contains 14 residues.

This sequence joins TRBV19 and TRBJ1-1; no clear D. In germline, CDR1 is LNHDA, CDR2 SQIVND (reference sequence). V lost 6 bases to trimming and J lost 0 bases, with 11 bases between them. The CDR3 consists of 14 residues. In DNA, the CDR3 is TGTGCCAGTAGCCCCCCACGGGTGAACACTGAAGCTTTCTTT. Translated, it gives CASSPPRVNTEAFF.

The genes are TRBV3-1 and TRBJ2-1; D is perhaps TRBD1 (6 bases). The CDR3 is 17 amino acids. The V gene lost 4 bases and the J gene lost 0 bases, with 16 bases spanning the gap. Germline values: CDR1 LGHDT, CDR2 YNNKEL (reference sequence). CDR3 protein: CASSPDRRPNSYNEQFF. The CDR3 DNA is TGTGCCAGCAGCCCGGACAGACGCCCCAACTCCTACAATGAGCAGTTCTTC.

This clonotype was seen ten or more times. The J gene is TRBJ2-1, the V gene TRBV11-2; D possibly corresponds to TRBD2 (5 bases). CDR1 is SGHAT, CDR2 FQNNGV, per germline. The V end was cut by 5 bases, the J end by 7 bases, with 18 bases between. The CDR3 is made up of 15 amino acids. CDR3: CASSPLVGFGNEQFF. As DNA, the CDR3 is TGTGCCAGCAGCCCACTAGTAGGGTTTGGGAATGAGCAGTTCTTC.

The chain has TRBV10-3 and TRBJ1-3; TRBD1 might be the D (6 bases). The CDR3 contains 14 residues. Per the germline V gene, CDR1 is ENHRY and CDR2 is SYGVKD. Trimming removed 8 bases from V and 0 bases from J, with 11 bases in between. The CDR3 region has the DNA TGTGCCATCCGGACAGCCAGCTCTGGAAACACCATATATTTT. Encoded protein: CAIRTASSGNTIYF.

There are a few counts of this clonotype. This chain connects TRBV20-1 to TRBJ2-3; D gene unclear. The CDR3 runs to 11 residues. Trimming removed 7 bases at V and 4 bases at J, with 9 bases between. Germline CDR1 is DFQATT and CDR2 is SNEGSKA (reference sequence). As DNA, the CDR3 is TGCAGTGGTGGGGTTCCAGATACGCAGTATTTT. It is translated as CSGGVPDTQYF.